Below are 32 T cell receptor beta chains sequenced from a single sample in a study of T-cell memory formation after mild COVID-19. TCRdb itself ran the 5' RACE reads through MiXCR, one entry per CDR3 protein. The sample lists fewer than 200,000 distinct CDR3 sequences, over 20% occurring once. The sample taken for sequencing was PBMCs or a T cell subset sorted from them (not recorded which). These receptors came from an adult woman who had mild COVID-19 (a few samples of this study predate the infection). Cell type and time point are not known.

The chain recombines TRBV25-1 with TRBJ1-5, with D possibly TRBD1 on 5 matching bases. Looked up from germline, CDR1 is MGHDK and CDR2 is SYGVNS. V dropped 6 bases and J dropped 1 base, with 10 bases sitting between them. The CDR3 is made up of 14 amino acids. The CDR3 region is CASRDQGSNQPQHF. CDR3 coding DNA: TGTGCCAGCAGGGACCAGGGAAGCAATCAGCCCCAGCATTTT.

CDR3 in amino acids: CASSPPVTLTSTDTQYF. The CDR3 DNA sequence: TGTGCCAGCAGCCCTCCCGTGACTTTAACTAGCACAGATACGCAGTATTTT. V and J are TRBV5-5 and TRBJ2-3; D gene uncertain. Germline assignment: CDR1 SGHKS and CDR2 YYEKEE (reference sequence). This CDR3 spans 17 amino acids. V was pared by 4 bases and J by 0 bases, with 18 bases between. Full variable domain (outside the CDR3, taken from reference TRBV5-5 and TRBJ2-3): DAGVTQSPTHLIKTRGQQVTLRCSPISGHKSVSWYQQVLGQGPQFIFQYYEKEERGRGNFPDRFSARQFPNYSSELNVNALLLGDSALYLCASSPPVTLTSTDTQYFGPGTRLTVL.

This clonotype showed up just a few times. This rearrangement joins TRBV27 to TRBJ1-1; D is possibly TRBD1 (5 bases). The CDR3 extends over 15 amino acids. CDR1 is MNHEY, CDR2 SMNVEV, per germline (reference sequence). V was cut by 0 bases and J by 1 base, with 9 bases left in between. In DNA form, the CDR3 reads TGTGCCAGCAGTTTATCTCCGGGGGGGAACACTGAAGCTTTCTTT. It yields the protein CASSLSPGGNTEAFF.

A few counts support this clonotype. This chain uses TRBV6-5 with TRBJ2-7, with 8 bases that match TRBD2. The CDR3 consists of 13 residues. The V segment lost 6 bases and the J segment 6 bases; nucleotides outside the gene matches: 7. Germline V lookup: CDR1 MNHEY, CDR2 SVGAGI. The CDR3 is CASSPTGGFEQYF. The CDR3 DNA sequence: TGTGCCAGCAGCCCCACGGGGGGGTTCGAGCAGTACTTC.

V is TRBV27 and J is TRBJ2-1, with 16 bases fitting TRBD2. The CDR3 runs to 18 residues. Looked up from germline, CDR1 is MNHEY and CDR2 is SMNVEV (reference sequence). Trimming at V came to 6 bases and at J to 8 bases, leaving 13 bases not matched to a gene. CDR3 region: CASSATGLAGGQGDEQFF. In nucleotides, the CDR3 is TGTGCCAGCAGCGCCACGGGACTAGCGGGGGGGCAGGGCGATGAGCAGTTCTTC.

This chain links TRBV4-3 with TRBJ2-7; the D gene could be TRBD1 or TRBD2 (5 bases each). The V gene lost 0 bases and the J gene lost 4 bases, with 19 bases spanning the gap. The CDR3 sequence is 17 residues long. CDR1 is LGHNA, CDR2 YSLEER, per germline. The CDR3 bases are TGCGCCAGCAGCCAAGATTTTGTGGGGGAGATAAGGTACGAGCAGTACTTC. Translating it yields CASSQDFVGEIRYEQYF.

The rearrangement uses TRBV24-1 and TRBJ2-1; D is unresolved. Trimming shortened V by 4 bases and J by 10 bases, and 7 bases separated the two germline ends. The CDR3 totals 11 residues. CDR1 is KGHDR and CDR2 is SFDVKD in the germline V gene. The CDR3 loop is CATSEMGEQFF. CDR3 coding DNA: TGTGCCACCAGTGAAATGGGGGAGCAGTTCTTC.

V and J are TRBV20-1 and TRBJ2-1; 9 positions match TRBD2. This CDR3 comprises 15 residues. J gave up 1 base and V 5 bases, and 6 bases lay outside the gene matches. Germline values: CDR1 DFQATT, CDR2 SNEGSKA (reference sequence). The CDR3 sequence is CSAVKREVSYNEQFF. The CDR3 bases are TGCAGTGCTGTGAAGCGGGAGGTTTCCTACAATGAGCAGTTCTTC.

This chain joins TRBV15 and TRBJ1-1; TRBD1 is a possible D gene (5 bases). Trimming removed 1 base from V and 0 bases from J, with 9 bases in between. The V gene's germline CDR1 is LNHNV and CDR2 YYDKDF (reference sequence). The CDR3 consists of 15 residues. The CDR3 sequence: CATSRVAGLNTEAFF. The CDR3 DNA is TGTGCCACCAGCAGAGTGGCAGGGTTGAACACTGAAGCTTTCTTT.

The V call is TRBV19, the J call TRBJ2-5, with a possible D match to TRBD1 (5 bases). Trimming shortened V by 7 bases and J by 2 bases, and 14 bases separated the two germline ends. Germline V lookup: CDR1 LNHDA, CDR2 SQIVND (reference sequence). This CDR3 has 14 residues. The CDR3 sequence is CASTNVPGQETQYF. The CDR3 nucleotides are TGTGCCAGTACCAACGTCCCAGGGCAAGAGACCCAGTACTTC.

This chain connects TRBV10-3 to TRBJ2-2; weak D call: TRBD2 (6 bases). V lost 3 bases and J lost 0, with 11 bases in between. This CDR3 spans 16 amino acids. Germline V CDR1 and CDR2: ENHRY, SYGVKD. The CDR3, as DNA: TGTGCCATCAGTGATACGGACTACACGAACACCGGGGAGCTGTTTTTT. Its protein is CAISDTDYTNTGELFF.

This clonotype was observed a handful of times. The rearrangement uses TRBV7-2 and TRBJ1-6; no clear D gene. Between the trimmed V and J ends, which lost 6 bases and 10 bases, there was a span of 10 bases. In germline, CDR1 is SGHTA, CDR2 FQGNSA. This CDR3 has 12 residues. CDR3 loop: CASSPIGSPLHF. CDR3 sequence (DNA): TGTGCCAGCAGTCCCATTGGCTCACCCCTCCACTTT.

The chain carries TRBV7-8 and TRBJ1-5, with D tentatively TRBD1 (5 bases). CDR1 and CDR2 (germline): SGHVS, FQNEAQ. V lost 1 base, J lost 1 base, and 11 bases lay in between. There are 16 residues in the CDR3. CDR3: CASSLVGGASNQPQHF. DNA for the CDR3: TGTGCCAGCAGCTTAGTGGGAGGGGCGAGCAATCAGCCCCAGCATTTT.

The table lists this clonotype with a few counts. The V call is TRBV15, the J call TRBJ2-4, with D uncertain. V lost 0 bases to trimming and J lost 7 bases, with 16 bases between them. CDR3 length: 16 residues. Germline lookup yields CDR1 LNHNV and CDR2 YYDKDF (reference sequence). CDR3 sequence (DNA): TGTGCCACCAGCAGAGAGAGAGGTTCAGGCGAGAACATTCAGTACTTC. It translates to CATSRERGSGENIQYF.

The chain has TRBV20-1 and TRBJ2-2; TRBD2 agrees at 9 bases. The CDR3 spans 14 residues. Germline V gene data show CDR1 as DFQATT and CDR2 as SNEGSKA (reference sequence). Unmatched junction bases numbered 5, after V lost 3 bases and J lost 6 bases. The CDR3 is CSASGLAGPGELFF. CDR3 DNA: TGCAGTGCTAGCGGGCTAGCGGGGCCCGGGGAGCTGTTTTTT.

This clonotype came up a few times. The chain joins TRBV29-1 to TRBJ2-7; D may be TRBD1 (6 bases). Trimming took 1 base from V and 0 from J, leaving 25 bases between them. This CDR3 is 19 amino acids long. Germline CDR1 SQVTM, CDR2 ANQGSEA. CDR3 DNA: TGCAGCGTTGAAGGTGTTTCGATCGACCAGGGGCAGGGCTCCTACGAGCAGTACTTC. This translates into CSVEGVSIDQGQGSYEQYF.

The rearrangement joins TRBV4-3 to TRBJ2-7; no reliable D call. With 3 bases removed from V and 5 bases from J, the gap between germline ends came to 11 bases. This CDR3 spans 13 amino acids. The germline V gene has CDR1 LGHNA and CDR2 YSLEER. The CDR3 protein is CASSQTLVDEQYF. The CDR3 DNA sequence: TGCGCCAGCAGCCAGACCCTGGTGGACGAGCAGTACTTC.

The chain is built from TRBV10-2 and TRBJ2-3, with D unclear. Trimming removed 6 bases at V and 4 bases at J, with 23 bases between. The CDR3 spans 17 residues. CDR1 is WSHSY and CDR2 is SAAADI in the germline V gene. The CDR3 is CASREDFGNRASDTQYF. Written as DNA, the CDR3 is TGCGCCAGCAGGGAAGACTTCGGCAATCGGGCCTCAGATACGCAGTATTTT.

This clonotype occurred a few times. The rearrangement links TRBV7-6 to TRBJ1-1; 8 bases map to TRBD1. V shed 5 bases and J 1 base; nucleotides not matched to a gene: 12. The CDR3 extends over 17 amino acids. Germline V lookup: CDR1 SGHVS, CDR2 FNYEAQ. The chain's CDR3 is CASSHAITGTGNTEAFF. For the CDR3, the DNA is TGTGCCAGCAGCCACGCCATAACCGGGACAGGGAACACTGAAGCTTTCTTT.

CDR3 nucleotides: TGTGCCAGCAGCTTAGTTCCAAACCCGGATCCGTTCTTC. Encoded protein: CASSLVPNPDPFF. The chain joins TRBV7-9 to TRBJ2-1; unclear D gene. The CDR3 consists of 13 residues. Trimming stripped 1 base from V and 15 bases from J, with 16 bases between. Germline CDR1 and CDR2: SEHNR and FQNEAQ (reference sequence).

This clonotype was seen more than once but under ten times. The J gene is TRBJ2-7, the V gene TRBV12-3 or TRBV12-4, with D possibly TRBD1 on 5 matching bases. There are 13 residues in the CDR3. Deletions cut 6 bases from V and 3 bases from J, with 12 bases between. The CDR3 region has the DNA TGTGCCAGCAGGAGACAGAACGACTACGAGCAGTACTTC. Its translation is CASRRQNDYEQYF.

The V gene is TRBV23-1, the J gene TRBJ2-7; D remains ambiguous. TRBV23-1 is designated an ORF whose function remains uncertain. Trimming took 4 bases from V and 4 from J, leaving 11 bases between them. This CDR3 comprises 13 residues. The chain's CDR3 is CASSLDLVYEQYF. CDR3 DNA sequence: TGCGCCAGCAGTCTCGACCTAGTGTACGAGCAGTACTTC.

V gene TRBV5-5 combines with J gene TRBJ2-7, with 7 bases fitting TRBD1. Germline CDR1 reads SGHKS; CDR2 reads YYEKEE (reference sequence). The CDR3 covers 14 residues. J gave up 4 bases and V 2 bases, and 6 bases lay outside the gene matches. The CDR3 loop is CASSFRQGIYEQYF. The CDR3 coding sequence is TGTGCCAGCAGCTTTCGACAGGGAATTTACGAGCAGTACTTC.

The chain couples TRBV20-1 to TRBJ2-5, with a tentative D call TRBD2 (6 bases). From germline, CDR1 is DFQATT and CDR2 SNEGSKA (reference sequence). The CDR3 length is 14 residues. The V gene lost 1 base and the J gene lost 1 base, with 10 bases spanning the gap. The CDR3 protein is CSARGGSGQETQYF. In nucleotides, the CDR3 is TGCAGTGCTAGAGGGGGTAGCGGCCAAGAGACCCAGTACTTC.

The genes are TRBV19 and TRBJ2-5; 7 positions agree with TRBD2. From germline, CDR1 is LNHDA and CDR2 SQIVND (reference sequence). CDR3 size: 14 residues. The ends lost 4 bases at V and 5 bases at J; junction bases unmatched: 7. CDR3 coding DNA: TGTGCCAGTAGTAGGGGGGGGAGTTCGGAGACCCAGTACTTC. Translated: CASSRGGSSETQYF. The whole variable domain, remainder taken from reference TRBV19 and TRBJ2-5, is DGGITQSPKYLFRKEGQNVTLSCEQNLNHDAMYWYRQDPGQGLRLIYYSQIVNDFQKGDIAEGYSVSREKKESFPLTVTSAQKNPTAFYLCASSRGGSSETQYFGPGTRLLVL.

This clonotype has more than one count but fewer than ten. The rearrangement links TRBV28 to TRBJ1-1, with TRBD1 as a possible D gene (5 bases). The V gene's germline CDR1 is MDHEN and CDR2 SYDVKM. CDR3 size: 13 residues. The ends were cut back, 2 bases at V and 4 bases at J, with 8 bases in the middle. The CDR3 DNA is TGTGCCAGCAGTTTAGGGGGACGCACTGAAGCTTTCTTT. Translation gives CASSLGGRTEAFF.

The chain recombines TRBV3-1 with TRBJ1-2; D may be TRBD1 (5 bases). Trimming took off 5 bases at V and 3 bases at J, with 19 bases between the two ends. This CDR3 is 16 amino acids long. CDR1 and CDR2 from the germline V gene are LGHDT and YNNKEL (reference sequence). CDR3 residues: CASSYVFQTDDYGYTF. Here the CDR3 DNA reads TGTGCCAGCAGCTACGTTTTTCAGACAGATGACTATGGCTACACCTTC.

This rearrangement joins TRBV15 to TRBJ2-7; weak D call: TRBD2 (5 bases). Trimming stripped 4 bases from V and 7 bases from J, with 14 bases between. The CDR3 consists of 13 residues. The germline V gene encodes CDR1 LNHNV and CDR2 YYDKDF (reference sequence). CDR3 sequence: CATSNGVEREQYF. The CDR3 DNA reads as TGTGCCACCAGCAACGGGGTAGAAAGGGAGCAGTACTTC. Filled out from reference TRBV15 and TRBJ2-7, the complete variable domain reads DAMVIQNPRYQVTQFGKPVTLSCSQTLNHNVMYWYQQKSSQAPKLLFHYYDKDFNNEADTPDNFQSRRPNTSFCFLDIRSPGLGDTAMYLCATSNGVEREQYFGPGTRLTVT.

V is TRBV4-2 and J is TRBJ1-3; D possibly corresponds to TRBD1 (5 bases). Germline loops: CDR1 LGHNA, CDR2 YNFKEQ. V lost 1 base and J lost 0, with 10 bases in between. The CDR3 contains 16 residues. This CDR3 is CASSQGGEPSGNTIYF. CDR3 nucleotide sequence: TGTGCCAGCAGCCAAGGAGGGGAACCCTCTGGAAACACCATATATTTT.

The rearrangement joins TRBV5-1 to TRBJ2-2; the match to TRBD2 covers 12 bases. The CDR3 runs 20 residues. The V and J ends lost 3 bases and 6 bases, in that order; junction bases with no gene match: 18. Germline loops: CDR1 SGHRS, CDR2 YFSETQ. The CDR3 DNA is TGCGCCAGCAGCTGGGCCACAGGGTCTAGCGGGAGGGCGGTGGCCGGGGAGCTGTTTTTT. It translates to CASSWATGSSGRAVAGELFF. Using reference TRBV5-1 and TRBJ2-2 for the parts outside the CDR3, the full variable domain is KAGVTQTPRYLIKTRGQQVTLSCSPISGHRSVSWYQQTPGQGLQFLFEYFSETQRNKGNFPGRFSGRQFSNSRSEMNVSTLELGDSALYLCASSWATGSSGRAVAGELFFGEGSRLTVL.

This clonotype was seen a few times. The chain links TRBV7-6 to TRBJ2-2, with TRBD2 as a possible D gene (6 bases). Trimming cost V 1 base and J 5 bases, with 11 bases left between them. This CDR3 spans 15 amino acids. Germline values: CDR1 SGHVS, CDR2 FNYEAQ. CDR3 sequence (DNA): TGTGCCAGCAGCTTAGACGGGACTCTTACCGGGGAGCTGTTTTTT. This translates into CASSLDGTLTGELFF.

The gene calls are TRBV7-8 and TRBJ2-1; weak D call: TRBD2 (6 bases). Trimming took 3 bases from V and 13 from J, leaving 16 bases between them. This CDR3 is 13 amino acids long. Germline CDR1 and CDR2: SGHVS and FQNEAQ. The DNA of the CDR3 is TGTGCCAGCAGCTTCGGGATTAGCGGTCCTCAGTTCTTC. Encoded protein: CASSFGISGPQFF.